The clone carrying this T cell receptor (beta chain) has only a few counts. The antigen remains undetermined. This specimen belongs to a study of cytomegalovirus exposure and HLA in healthy donors. Study-level points and caveats: Both high specificity and high sensitivity reportedly marked the classifier's diagnosis of cytomegalovirus status. Researchers counted over 150 TCR beta chains as cytomegalovirus-associated.

Assay: immunoSEQ multiplex PCR; the TCRdb copy retains only in-frame clones and omits some. In the table there are some 100,000 clones, around nine tenths of which are singletons. The CDR3 runs to 15 residues. After removal of 4 bases from V and 8 bases from J, the junction contained 11 bases not matched to a gene. Germline V lookup: CDR1 MRHNA, CDR2 SNTAGT. The donors were in the approximately 110-subject validation cohort; that cohort was separate from the roughly 660-subject first cohort. The chain is built from TRBV6-4 and TRBJ2-1, with 7 bases identical to TRBD1. The origin of this receptor is a young man in good health and CMV-seropositive. The source material was PBMCs. The CDR3 nucleotides are TGTGCCAGCAGTGCAAGGACAGGCGGCCTTTATGAGCAGTTCTTC. It specifies CASSARTGGLYEQFF.